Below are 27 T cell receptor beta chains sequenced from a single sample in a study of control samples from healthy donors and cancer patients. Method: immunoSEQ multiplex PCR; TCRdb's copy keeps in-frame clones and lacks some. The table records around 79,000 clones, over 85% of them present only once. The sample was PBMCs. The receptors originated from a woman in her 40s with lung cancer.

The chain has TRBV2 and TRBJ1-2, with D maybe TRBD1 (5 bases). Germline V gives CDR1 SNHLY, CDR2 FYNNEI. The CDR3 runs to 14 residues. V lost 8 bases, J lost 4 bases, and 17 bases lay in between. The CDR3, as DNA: TGTGCCAGCCGCACAGGAGAGAGAGGCTATGGCTACACCTTC. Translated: CASRTGERGYGYTF. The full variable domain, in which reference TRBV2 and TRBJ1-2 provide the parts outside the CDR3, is EPEVTQTPSHQVTQMGQEVILRCVPISNHLYFYWYRQILGQKVEFLVSFYNNEISEKSEIFDDQFSVERPDGSNFTLKIRSTKLEDSAMYFCASRTGERGYGYTFGSGTRLTVV.

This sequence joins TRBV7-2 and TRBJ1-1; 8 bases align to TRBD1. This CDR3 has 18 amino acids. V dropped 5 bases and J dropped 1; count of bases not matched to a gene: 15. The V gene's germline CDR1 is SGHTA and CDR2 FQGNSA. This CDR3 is CASSRLGQGASWNTEAFF. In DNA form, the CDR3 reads TGTGCCAGCAGCCGCCTGGGGCAGGGGGCTTCTTGGAACACTGAAGCTTTCTTT.

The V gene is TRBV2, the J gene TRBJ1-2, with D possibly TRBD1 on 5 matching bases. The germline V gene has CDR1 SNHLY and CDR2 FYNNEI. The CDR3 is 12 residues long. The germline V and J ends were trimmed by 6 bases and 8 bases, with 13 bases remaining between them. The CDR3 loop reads CASSPDSSGYTF. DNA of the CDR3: TGTGCCAGCAGCCCCGACAGCTCCGGCTACACCTTC.

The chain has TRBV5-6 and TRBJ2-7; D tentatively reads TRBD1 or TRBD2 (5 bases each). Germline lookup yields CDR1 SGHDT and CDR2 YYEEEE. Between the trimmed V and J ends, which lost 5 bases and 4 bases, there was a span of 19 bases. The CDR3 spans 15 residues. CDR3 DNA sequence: TGTGCCAGCAGTTCAACTACCGGGACCATTTACGAGCAGTACTTC. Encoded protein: CASSSTTGTIYEQYF.

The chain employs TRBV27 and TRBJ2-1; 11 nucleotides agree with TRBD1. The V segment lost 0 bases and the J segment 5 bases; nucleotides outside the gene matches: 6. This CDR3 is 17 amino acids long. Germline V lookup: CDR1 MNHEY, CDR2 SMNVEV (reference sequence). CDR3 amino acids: CASSLSTPGQGDNEQFF. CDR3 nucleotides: TGTGCCAGCAGTTTATCTACTCCGGGACAGGGGGACAATGAGCAGTTCTTC.

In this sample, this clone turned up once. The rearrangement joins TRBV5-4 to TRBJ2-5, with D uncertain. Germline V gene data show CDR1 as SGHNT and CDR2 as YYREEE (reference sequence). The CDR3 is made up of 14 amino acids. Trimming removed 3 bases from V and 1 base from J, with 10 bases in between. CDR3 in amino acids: CASSSTTPQETQYF. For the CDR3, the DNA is TGTGCCAGCAGCTCGACCACCCCCCAAGAGACCCAGTACTTC. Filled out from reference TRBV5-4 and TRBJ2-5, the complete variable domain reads ETGVTQSPTHLIKTRGQQVTLRCSSQSGHNTVSWYQQALGQGPQFIFQYYREEENGRGNFPPRFSGLQFPNYSSELNVNALELDDSALYLCASSSTTPQETQYFGPGTRLLVL.

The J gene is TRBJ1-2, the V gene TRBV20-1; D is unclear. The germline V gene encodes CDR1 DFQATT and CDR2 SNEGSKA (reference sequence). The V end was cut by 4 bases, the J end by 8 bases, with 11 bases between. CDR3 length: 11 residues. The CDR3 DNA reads TGCAGTGCTAAGGGCAAAGCAGGCTACACCTTC. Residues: CSAKGKAGYTF.

For the CDR3, the DNA is TGTGCCAGCTCTTTACAGGGGCACTATGGCTACACCTTC. It translates to CASSLQGHYGYTF. The chain uses TRBV28 and TRBJ1-2; TRBD1 agrees at 7 bases. Trimming took 8 bases from V and 3 from J; bases not matched to a gene: 6. The CDR3 sequence is 13 residues long. CDR1 MDHEN and CDR2 SYDVKM come from the germline V gene.

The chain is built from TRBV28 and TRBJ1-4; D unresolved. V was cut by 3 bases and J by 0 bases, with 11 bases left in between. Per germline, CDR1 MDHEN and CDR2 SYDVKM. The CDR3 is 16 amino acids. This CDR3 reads CASSFSLKATNEKLFF. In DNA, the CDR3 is TGTGCCAGCAGTTTCTCCCTCAAGGCAACTAATGAAAAACTGTTTTTT.

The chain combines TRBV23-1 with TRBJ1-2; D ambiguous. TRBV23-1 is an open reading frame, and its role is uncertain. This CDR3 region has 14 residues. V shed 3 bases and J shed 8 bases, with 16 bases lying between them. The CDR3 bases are TGCGCCAGCAGTCACCCCGACTTGACATTGGGCTACACCTTC. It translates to CASSHPDLTLGYTF.

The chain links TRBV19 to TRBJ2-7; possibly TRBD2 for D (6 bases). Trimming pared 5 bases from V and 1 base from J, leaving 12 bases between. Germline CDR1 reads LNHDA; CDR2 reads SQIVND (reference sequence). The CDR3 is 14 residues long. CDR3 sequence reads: CASSPGTFSYEQYF. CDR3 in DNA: TGTGCCAGTAGTCCCGGGACTTTTTCCTACGAGCAGTACTTC.

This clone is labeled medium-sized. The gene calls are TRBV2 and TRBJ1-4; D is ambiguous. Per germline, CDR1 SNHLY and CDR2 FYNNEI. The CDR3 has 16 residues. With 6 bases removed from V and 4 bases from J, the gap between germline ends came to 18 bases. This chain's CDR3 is CASSPFGDFGNEKLFF. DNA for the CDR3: TGTGCCAGCAGCCCCTTCGGCGATTTTGGTAATGAAAAACTGTTTTTT.

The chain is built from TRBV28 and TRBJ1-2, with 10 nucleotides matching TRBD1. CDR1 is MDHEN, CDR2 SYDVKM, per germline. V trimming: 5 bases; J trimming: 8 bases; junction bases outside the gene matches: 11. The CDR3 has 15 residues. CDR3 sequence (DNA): TGTGCCAGCAGTCGAGCCTCGACAGGGGGCATCGGCTACACCTTC. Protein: CASSRASTGGIGYTF.

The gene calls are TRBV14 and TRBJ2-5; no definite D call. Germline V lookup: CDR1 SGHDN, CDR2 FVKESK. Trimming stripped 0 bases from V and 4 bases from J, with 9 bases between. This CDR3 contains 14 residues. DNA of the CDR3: TGTGCCAGCAGCCAAGAAGGTTGGGGAGAGACCCAGTACTTC. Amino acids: CASSQEGWGETQYF.

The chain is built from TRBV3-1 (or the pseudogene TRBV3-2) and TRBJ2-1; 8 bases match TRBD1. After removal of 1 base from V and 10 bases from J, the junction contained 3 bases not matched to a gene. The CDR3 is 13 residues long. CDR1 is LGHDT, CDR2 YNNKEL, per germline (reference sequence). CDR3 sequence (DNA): TGTGCCAGCAGCCAAGGACAGGGGATCGAGCAGTTCTTC. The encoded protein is CASSQGQGIEQFF.

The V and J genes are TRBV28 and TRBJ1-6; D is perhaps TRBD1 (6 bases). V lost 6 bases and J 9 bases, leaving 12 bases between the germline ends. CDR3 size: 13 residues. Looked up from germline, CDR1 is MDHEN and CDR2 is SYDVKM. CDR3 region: CASSPSGVSPLHF. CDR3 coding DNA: TGTGCCAGCAGCCCCTCAGGGGTTTCACCCCTCCACTTT.

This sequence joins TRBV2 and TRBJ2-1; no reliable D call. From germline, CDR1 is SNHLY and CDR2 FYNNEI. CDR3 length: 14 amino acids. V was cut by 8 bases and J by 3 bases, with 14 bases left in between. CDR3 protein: CASSKTNYYNEQFF. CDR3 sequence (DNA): TGTGCCAGCTCAAAGACGAATTACTACAATGAGCAGTTCTTC.

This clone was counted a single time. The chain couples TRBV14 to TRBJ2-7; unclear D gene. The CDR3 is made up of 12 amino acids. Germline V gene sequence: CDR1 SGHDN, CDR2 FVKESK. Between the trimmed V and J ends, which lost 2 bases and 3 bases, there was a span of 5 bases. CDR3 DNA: TGTGCCAGCAGCCAAACCTACTACGAGCAGTACTTC. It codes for CASSQTYYEQYF.

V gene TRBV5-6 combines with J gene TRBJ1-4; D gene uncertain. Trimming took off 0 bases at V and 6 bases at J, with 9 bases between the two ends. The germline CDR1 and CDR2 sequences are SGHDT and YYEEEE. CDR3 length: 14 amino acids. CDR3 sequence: CASSLGGSHEKLFF. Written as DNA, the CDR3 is TGTGCCAGCAGCTTGGGGGGAAGCCATGAAAAACTGTTTTTT.

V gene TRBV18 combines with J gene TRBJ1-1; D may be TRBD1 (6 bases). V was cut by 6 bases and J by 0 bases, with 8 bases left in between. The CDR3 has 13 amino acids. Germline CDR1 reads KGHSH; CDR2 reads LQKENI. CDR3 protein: CASSGQMNTEAFF. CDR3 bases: TGTGCCAGCTCGGGACAAATGAACACTGAAGCTTTCTTT.

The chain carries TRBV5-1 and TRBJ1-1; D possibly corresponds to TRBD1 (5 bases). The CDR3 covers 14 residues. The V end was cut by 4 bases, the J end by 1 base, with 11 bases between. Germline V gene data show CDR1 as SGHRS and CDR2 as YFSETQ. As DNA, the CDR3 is TGCGCCAGCAGCGCGGGACTCAGGAACACTGAAGCTTTCTTT. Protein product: CASSAGLRNTEAFF.

In DNA, the CDR3 is TGTGCCAGCAGCTCAGGGTCACGGTCCTACGAGCAGTACTTC. Residues: CASSSGSRSYEQYF. V is TRBV11-2 and J is TRBJ2-7; D perhaps matches TRBD1 (5 bases). With 4 bases removed from V and 1 base from J, the gap between germline ends came to 11 bases. Germline assignment: CDR1 SGHAT and CDR2 FQNNGV. There are 14 residues in the CDR3.

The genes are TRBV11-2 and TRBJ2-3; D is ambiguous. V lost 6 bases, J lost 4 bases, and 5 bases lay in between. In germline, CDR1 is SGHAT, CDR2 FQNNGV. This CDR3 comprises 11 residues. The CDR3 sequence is CASRWSDTQYF. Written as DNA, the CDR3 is TGTGCCAGCAGGTGGTCAGATACGCAGTATTTT.

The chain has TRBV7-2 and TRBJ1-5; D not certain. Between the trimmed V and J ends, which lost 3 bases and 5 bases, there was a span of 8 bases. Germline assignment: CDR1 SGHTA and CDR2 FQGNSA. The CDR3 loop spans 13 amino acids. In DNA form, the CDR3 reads TGTGCCAGCAGCTTCGTACATGATCAGCCCCAGCATTTT. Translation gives CASSFVHDQPQHF.

The chain's CDR3 is CASSQPGRTYNEQFF. CDR3 bases: TGCGCCAGCAGCCAACCAGGAAGAACCTACAATGAGCAGTTCTTC. This chain connects TRBV4-1 to TRBJ2-1; D not resolved. The V end was cut by 2 bases, the J end by 2 bases, with 10 bases between. Germline CDR1 and CDR2: MGHRA and YSYEKL. This CDR3 is built from 15 residues.

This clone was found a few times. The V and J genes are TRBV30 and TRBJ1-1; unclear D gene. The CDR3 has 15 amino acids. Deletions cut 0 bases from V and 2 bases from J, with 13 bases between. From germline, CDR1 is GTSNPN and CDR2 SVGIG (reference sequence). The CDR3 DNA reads TGTGCCTGGAGTGTACGATCAGATTATAACACTGAAGCTTTCTTT. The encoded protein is CAWSVRSDYNTEAFF.

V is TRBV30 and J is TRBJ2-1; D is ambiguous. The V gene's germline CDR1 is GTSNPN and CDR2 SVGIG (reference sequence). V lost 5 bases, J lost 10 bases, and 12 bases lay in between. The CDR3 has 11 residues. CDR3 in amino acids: CAWDTSREQFF. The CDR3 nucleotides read TGTGCCTGGGATACCAGCCGCGAGCAGTTCTTC.